Below are 30 T cell receptor beta chains sequenced from a single sample in a study of blood T cell repertoires in COVID-19. Profiling relied on immunoSEQ multiplex PCR, and the TCRdb table lists in-frame clones only, not all of them. The sample holds some 160,000 clones, 75% to 90% seen once. Material for sequencing was PBMCs or T cells enriched from blood (not recorded which). Receptors were obtained from a woman in her fifties or sixties who had recovered from COVID-19.

The chain couples TRBV9 to TRBJ2-3; TRBD1 is a possible D gene (5 bases). The germline V gene encodes CDR1 SGDLS and CDR2 YYNGEE. CDR3 length: 16 residues. V lost 3 bases and J 4 bases, leaving 18 bases between the germline ends. CDR3 nucleotides: TGTGCCAGCAGCGCCAAGGGGTCGGTGTTGGCAGATACGCAGTATTTT. Residues: CASSAKGSVLADTQYF.

The genes are TRBV5-1 and TRBJ2-5; D unresolved. The V end was cut by 2 bases, the J end by 2 bases, with 10 bases between. Per germline, CDR1 SGHRS and CDR2 YFSETQ. CDR3 length: 14 amino acids. The CDR3 DNA sequence: TGCGCCAGCAGCTTCGACAAACCTCAAGAGACCCAGTACTTC. Translated: CASSFDKPQETQYF.

The chain combines TRBV7-7 with TRBJ2-5, with TRBD2 as a possible D gene (6 bases). Germline lookup yields CDR1 SSHAT and CDR2 FNYEAQ (reference sequence). Trimming took 4 bases from V and 9 from J, leaving 21 bases between them. The CDR3 loop spans 15 amino acids. CDR3 region: CASSSGTWNNLPQYF. In DNA form, the CDR3 reads TGTGCCAGCAGCTCGGGGACTTGGAACAATCTTCCCCAGTACTTC.

V gene TRBV24-1 combines with J gene TRBJ2-1, with D tentatively TRBD2 (5 bases). V dropped 4 bases and J dropped 8 bases, with 11 bases sitting between them. This CDR3 has 13 residues. Germline lookup yields CDR1 KGHDR and CDR2 SFDVKD. The CDR3 spells CATSDSSSHEQFF. The CDR3 DNA sequence: TGTGCCACCAGTGACTCTAGCTCCCATGAGCAGTTCTTC.

The chain couples TRBV5-1 to TRBJ1-2; D call uncertain. The CDR3 is 14 amino acids. Trimming shortened V by 0 bases and J by 3 bases, and 9 bases separated the two germline ends. Germline V gene data show CDR1 as SGHRS and CDR2 as YFSETQ. The CDR3 DNA sequence: TGCGCCAGCAGCTTGGGGAGGCAGTACTATGGCTACACCTTC. It specifies CASSLGRQYYGYTF.

The V and J genes are TRBV2 and TRBJ1-4; TRBD1 matches 7 bases. CDR3 length equals 14 residues. From germline, CDR1 is SNHLY and CDR2 FYNNEI. J lost 5 bases, V lost 5 bases, and 5 bases had no gene match. The CDR3 DNA is TGTGCCAGCAGTTTGGACAGGCTAAATGAAAAACTGTTTTTT. It specifies CASSLDRLNEKLFF. Full variable domain (rest looked up from reference TRBV2 and TRBJ1-4): EPEVTQTPSHQVTQMGQEVILRCVPISNHLYFYWYRQILGQKVEFLVSFYNNEISEKSEIFDDQFSVERPDGSNFTLKIRSTKLEDSAMYFCASSLDRLNEKLFFGSGTQLSVL.

Only one count was recorded for this clone. The V call is TRBV29-1, the J call TRBJ2-1; D is unclear. V was trimmed by 0 bases and J by 4 bases, leaving 4 bases between them. This CDR3 comprises 12 residues. In germline, CDR1 is SQVTM, CDR2 ANQGSEA. The CDR3: CSVEERYNEQFF. The CDR3 nucleotides read TGCAGCGTTGAAGAGCGGTACAATGAGCAGTTCTTC.

This chain uses TRBV20-1 with TRBJ2-7; a possible D gene is TRBD2 (6 bases). The CDR3 sequence is 11 residues long. The V gene lost 7 bases and the J gene lost 2 bases, with 9 bases spanning the gap. The V gene's germline CDR1 is DFQATT and CDR2 SNEGSKA (reference sequence). CDR3 in amino acids: CSVAGPYEQYF. CDR3 nucleotides: TGCAGTGTGGCGGGACCCTACGAGCAGTACTTC.

The chain carries TRBV9 and TRBJ1-6, with D possibly TRBD1 on 6 matching bases. Per germline, CDR1 SGDLS and CDR2 YYNGEE. V was trimmed by 3 bases and J by 7 bases, leaving 11 bases between them. The CDR3 totals 14 residues. The DNA for the CDR3 is TGTGCCAGCAGCGCCCGGGGGGCAAATTCACCCCTCCACTTT. Protein product: CASSARGANSPLHF.

This clone has more than one count but fewer than ten. The rearrangement links TRBV5-6 to TRBJ1-5; D is uncertain. The CDR3 length is 14 residues. CDR1 and CDR2 (germline): SGHDT, YYEEEE. The germline V and J ends were trimmed by 6 bases and 5 bases, with 15 bases remaining between them. The CDR3 DNA sequence: TGTGCCAGCACCTCAGGTCCGGATGATCAGCCCCAGCATTTT. The encoded protein is CASTSGPDDQPQHF.

The chain employs TRBV18 and TRBJ2-7, with 11 bases fitting TRBD2. Germline V gene sequence: CDR1 KGHSH, CDR2 LQKENI. The ends lost 1 base at V and 2 bases at J; junction bases unmatched: 7. The CDR3 has 17 amino acids. Here the CDR3 DNA reads TGTGCCAGCTCACCACGGGCTAGCGGGGGGCCGACCTACGAGCAGTACTTC. Protein product: CASSPRASGGPTYEQYF.

The genes are TRBV4-2 and TRBJ2-7; D uncertain. The CDR3 totals 13 residues. Germline V gene lookup returns CDR1 LGHNA and CDR2 YNFKEQ. V lost 4 bases and J lost 1, with 8 bases in between. Here the CDR3 reads CASSRSVSYEQYF. Written as DNA, the CDR3 is TGTGCCAGCAGCCGGAGCGTGTCCTACGAGCAGTACTTC.

This clone was counted between two and nine times. V usage is TRBV27 and J usage is TRBJ2-7; maybe TRBD2 (6 bases). CDR3 length: 13 amino acids. The V gene lost 2 bases and the J gene lost 2 bases, with 7 bases spanning the gap. Germline assignment: CDR1 MNHEY and CDR2 SMNVEV (reference sequence). This CDR3 is CASSLAGPYEQYF. CDR3 DNA: TGTGCCAGCAGTTTAGCGGGGCCCTACGAGCAGTACTTC.

V is TRBV4-2 and J is TRBJ1-4; D remains ambiguous. V was pared by 4 bases and J by 6 bases, with 9 bases between. The CDR3 totals 13 residues. Germline lookup yields CDR1 LGHNA and CDR2 YNFKEQ. The CDR3 DNA is TGTGCCAGCAGCCTAACTAGGGATGAAAAACTGTTTTTT. It codes for CASSLTRDEKLFF.

The chain employs TRBV13 and TRBJ2-5, with 9 nucleotides matching TRBD2. Trimming cost V 10 bases and J 9 bases; bases outside gene matches: 12. The CDR3 totals 13 residues. Germline V gives CDR1 PRHDT, CDR2 FYEKMQ (reference sequence). Written as DNA, the CDR3 is TGTGCCACGGGACATCTAGCGGGGAGCTCCCAGTACTTC. It yields the protein CATGHLAGSSQYF.

The CDR3 spells CASSLGTSGGAVNEQFF. As DNA, the CDR3 is TGCGCCAGCAGCCTCGGGACTAGCGGGGGGGCCGTCAATGAGCAGTTCTTC. The chain links TRBV4-1 to TRBJ2-1, with 16 bases matching TRBD2. CDR1 is MGHRA, CDR2 YSYEKL, per germline. This CDR3 comprises 17 residues. Losses at the gene ends were 4 bases for V and 6 bases for J; bases not matched to a gene: 6.

This rearrangement joins TRBV13 to TRBJ1-2; D perhaps matches TRBD1 (5 bases). Per the germline V gene, CDR1 is PRHDT and CDR2 is FYEKMQ (reference sequence). Trimming took off 5 bases at V and 3 bases at J, with 13 bases between the two ends. This CDR3 contains 14 residues. CDR3 sequence reads: CASSQGAGDYGYTF. In nucleotides, the CDR3 is TGTGCCAGCAGCCAAGGGGCGGGGGACTATGGCTACACCTTC. The variable domain in full, completed from reference TRBV13 and TRBJ1-2, reads AAGVIQSPRHLIKEKRETATLKCYPIPRHDTVYWYQQGPGQDPQFLISFYEKMQSDKGSIPDRFSAQQFSDYHSELNMSSLELGDSALYFCASSQGAGDYGYTFGSGTRLTVV.

The V gene is TRBV7-3, the J gene TRBJ1-1; 7 positions agree with TRBD1. The CDR3 sequence is 13 residues long. Germline V gene sequence: CDR1 SGHTA, CDR2 FQGTGA. The V gene end was trimmed by 5 bases and the J gene end by 9 bases; junction bases not matched to a gene: 9. The chain's CDR3 is CASSPGTATKAFF. The CDR3 bases are TGTGCCAGCAGCCCTGGGACAGCAACAAAAGCTTTCTTT.

The genes are TRBV9 and TRBJ2-3; 7 bases fit TRBD2. J lost 7 bases, V lost 5 bases, and 16 bases had no gene match. The CDR3 is 16 amino acids. In germline, CDR1 is SGDLS, CDR2 YYNGEE. CDR3 residues: CASSLGGTARTNTQYF. Written as DNA, the CDR3 is TGTGCCAGCAGTCTGGGGGGGACGGCTCGAACCAATACGCAGTATTTT.

The chain is built from TRBV19 and TRBJ1-2; D gene unclear. The CDR3 is made up of 16 amino acids. Germline V lookup: CDR1 LNHDA, CDR2 SQIVND (reference sequence). V was cut by 3 bases and J by 10 bases, with 24 bases left in between. CDR3 in amino acids: CASSIRVGSGDRDYTF. DNA for the CDR3: TGTGCCAGTAGTATTCGGGTAGGGAGCGGAGATCGAGACTACACCTTC.

The J gene is TRBJ1-1, the V gene TRBV11-2, with TRBD1 identical over 12 bases. There are 16 residues in the CDR3. V was clipped by 3 bases and J by 2 bases; unmatched bases: 4. Germline assignment: CDR1 SGHAT and CDR2 FQNNGV. Here the CDR3 reads CASSLGQGARNTEAFF. The CDR3 bases are TGTGCCAGCAGCTTGGGACAGGGGGCAAGAAACACTGAAGCTTTCTTT.

The DNA for the CDR3 is TGTGCCAGCAGCTTAAATGCGGGGCTGGGGGATGGCTACACCTTC. Translated, it gives CASSLNAGLGDGYTF. The chain links TRBV7-2 to TRBJ1-2; the D gene is possibly TRBD1 (5 bases). CDR3 size: 15 residues. V shed 2 bases and J shed 6 bases, with 16 bases lying between them. Germline lookup yields CDR1 SGHTA and CDR2 FQGNSA.

CDR3 loop: CASSETPLSGADSYEQYF. CDR3 bases: TGCGCCAGCAGCGAGACCCCACTAAGCGGGGCAGACTCCTACGAGCAGTACTTC. V and J are TRBV5-1 and TRBJ2-7; 7 positions match TRBD2. Germline loops: CDR1 SGHRS, CDR2 YFSETQ. The CDR3 is made up of 18 amino acids. Trimming cost V 4 bases and J 0 bases; bases outside gene matches: 16.

This clone was detected a few times. J is TRBJ2-2 and V is TRBV6-4, with TRBD1 matching over 12 bases. Germline V lookup: CDR1 MRHNA, CDR2 SNTAGT. V shed 4 bases, J shed 6 bases, and the junction held 9 bases outside the gene matches. The CDR3 contains 17 residues. The CDR3 DNA follows: TGTGCCAGCAGTGTGATTCCGGGACAGGGGGCCGCCGGGGAGCTGTTTTTT. Translation gives CASSVIPGQGAAGELFF.

The CDR3 is CASSQERVFSGNTIYF. The CDR3 nucleotides are TGTGCCAGCAGCCAAGAACGGGTCTTCTCTGGAAACACCATATATTTT. The J gene is TRBJ1-3, the V gene TRBV4-2; no clear D gene. The V gene's germline CDR1 is LGHNA and CDR2 YNFKEQ. V was shortened by 0 bases and J by 0 bases, with 9 bases between the two germline ends. The CDR3 contains 16 residues.

This chain joins TRBV5-1 and TRBJ2-7; 9 bases align to TRBD1. Germline-derived CDR1 and CDR2 are SGHRS and YFSETQ. V lost 0 bases to trimming and J lost 4 bases; unmatched junction nucleotides: 5. This CDR3 comprises 15 residues. CDR3 amino acids: CASSLGTGVKYEQYF. DNA of the CDR3: TGCGCCAGCAGCTTGGGGACAGGGGTGAAATACGAGCAGTACTTC.

The rearrangement joins TRBV7-2 to TRBJ1-3; 7 bases agree with TRBD1. The germline V gene has CDR1 SGHTA and CDR2 FQGNSA. The CDR3 length is 14 residues. Trimming removed 5 bases from V and 0 bases from J; junction bases left unmatched: 1. Here the CDR3 reads CASSRDSSGNTIYF. The CDR3 DNA reads as TGTGCCAGCAGCCGGGACAGCTCTGGAAACACCATATATTTT.

CDR3 loop: CAISYATNEKLFF. CDR3 bases: TGTGCCATCAGCTATGCAACTAATGAAAAACTGTTTTTT. The rearrangement uses TRBV10-3 and TRBJ1-4, with D unresolved. Germline-derived CDR1 and CDR2 are ENHRY and SYGVKD. The CDR3 loop spans 13 amino acids. V was pared by 6 bases and J by 0 bases, with 5 bases between.

This chain connects TRBV30 to TRBJ1-1; perhaps TRBD1 as D (6 bases). Germline V lookup: CDR1 GTSNPN, CDR2 SVGIG (reference sequence). The CDR3 sequence is 13 residues long. V lost 1 base, J lost 2 bases, and 8 bases lay in between. The CDR3 is CAWSADRNTEAFF. The CDR3 DNA reads TGTGCCTGGAGTGCGGACAGAAACACTGAAGCTTTCTTT.

The rearrangement uses TRBV2 and TRBJ1-1; D might be TRBD1 (6 bases). The V end lost 7 bases, the J end lost 1 base, and 16 bases lay between the germline ends. CDR3 size: 15 residues. Germline CDR1 and CDR2: SNHLY and FYNNEI. CDR3 nucleotides: TGTGCCAGCACCATTTGGGGGGGCTCGAACACTGAAGCTTTCTTT. Protein: CASTIWGGSNTEAFF.